The 18 T cell receptor beta chains below were found in one sample sequenced in a study of blood T cell repertoires in COVID-19. The method was immunoSEQ multiplex PCR; TCRdb's version includes in-frame clones alone and lacks a portion of them. There are roughly 150,000 clones in the sample; 76% occur only once, and more than 3.5% lies in the top ten. The sequenced sample was peripheral blood. Every receptor here comes from an elderly woman with acute or convalescent COVID-19.

This chain joins TRBV4-2 and TRBJ1-6; D gene uncertain. Between the trimmed V and J ends, which lost 0 bases and 8 bases, there was a span of 8 bases. The germline V gene encodes CDR1 LGHNA and CDR2 YNFKEQ. The CDR3 has 14 residues. The CDR3 spells CASSQDLRDSPLHF. The DNA for the CDR3 is TGTGCCAGCAGCCAAGATTTGCGTGATTCACCCCTCCACTTT.

This sequence joins TRBV6-5 and TRBJ1-5, with D possibly matching TRBD1 (5 bases). Trimming cost V 5 bases and J 4 bases, with 9 bases left between them. The CDR3 contains 13 residues. Germline V gene sequence: CDR1 MNHEY, CDR2 SVGAGI. The CDR3 loop is CASSTTENQPQHF. In nucleotides, the CDR3 is TGTGCCAGCAGTACGACAGAAAATCAGCCCCAGCATTTT.

This clone was detected only once. This chain joins TRBV7-9 and TRBJ2-2, with 10 bases matching TRBD1. The V gene's germline CDR1 is SEHNR and CDR2 FQNEAQ (reference sequence). The CDR3 sequence is 15 residues long. J was trimmed by 3 bases and V by 6 bases; bases with no gene match: 4. CDR3 protein: CASSWTGGYTGELFF. Here the CDR3 DNA reads TGTGCCAGCAGTTGGACAGGGGGTTACACCGGGGAGCTGTTTTTT.

V gene TRBV30 combines with J gene TRBJ1-1; the match to TRBD1 covers 9 bases. Unmatched junction bases numbered 4, after V lost 3 bases and J lost 5 bases. The CDR3 runs to 13 residues. Looked up from germline, CDR1 is GTSNPN and CDR2 is SVGIG (reference sequence). CDR3 in DNA: TGTGCCTGGAGGACAGGGGGAAGGACTGAAGCTTTCTTT. Translation: CAWRTGGRTEAFF. Using reference TRBV30 and TRBJ1-1 for the parts outside the CDR3, the full variable domain is SQTIHQWPATLVQPVGSPLSLECTVEGTSNPNLYWYRQAAGRGLQLLFYSVGIGQISSEVPQNLSASRPQDRQFILSSKKLLLSDSGFYLCAWRTGGRTEAFFGQGTRLTVV.

J is TRBJ2-7 and V is TRBV5-1, with D tentatively TRBD1 (6 bases). There are 14 residues in the CDR3. The V end was cut by 5 bases, the J end by 7 bases, with 19 bases between. Germline CDR1 reads SGHRS; CDR2 reads YFSETQ. The CDR3 sequence is CASSSDSGRREQYF. The CDR3 region has the DNA TGCGCCAGCAGTTCGGACAGCGGCCGACGTGAGCAGTACTTC.

The V gene is TRBV24-1, the J gene TRBJ1-1, with a weak D call TRBD1 (6 bases). The CDR3 consists of 13 residues. V was clipped by 9 bases and J by 4 bases, with 14 bases between them. The germline gives CDR1 KGHDR, CDR2 SFDVKD. The DNA of the CDR3 is TGTGCCACCCAAAGGGGGAAGGGCACTGAAGCTTTCTTT. Translated: CATQRGKGTEAFF.

The chain carries TRBV7-2 and TRBJ2-3; 8 bases line up with TRBD2. The CDR3 runs 15 residues. Germline V gene data show CDR1 as SGHTA and CDR2 as FQGNSA. V was clipped by 5 bases and J by 0 bases; unmatched bases: 4. This CDR3 is CASSKAGVSTDTQYF. The CDR3 bases are TGTGCCAGCAGCAAAGCGGGGGTCAGCACAGATACGCAGTATTTT.

This chain joins TRBV20-1 and TRBJ2-1, with D possibly being TRBD2 (6 bases). CDR3 length: 11 amino acids. Trimming took off 5 bases at V and 15 bases at J, with 17 bases between the two ends. Per germline, CDR1 DFQATT and CDR2 SNEGSKA (reference sequence). The CDR3 DNA is TGCAGTGCTGGCGGGGCCCCCCGCCCGTTCTTC. Residues: CSAGGAPRPFF.

The chain has TRBV4-3 and TRBJ1-5; 8 positions match TRBD1. The J segment lost 4 bases and the V segment lost 4 bases, leaving 3 bases of the junction unmatched. The CDR3 consists of 14 residues. Per germline, CDR1 LGHNA and CDR2 YSLEER. CDR3: CASSLGQGNQPQHF. CDR3 sequence (DNA): TGCGCCAGCAGCCTTGGACAGGGAAATCAGCCCCAGCATTTT.

The chain joins TRBV5-1 to TRBJ2-7, with 15 bases matching TRBD2. Trimming removed 4 bases from V and 4 bases from J; junction bases left unmatched: 9. CDR3 length: 17 residues. CDR1 SGHRS and CDR2 YFSETQ come from the germline V gene. For the CDR3, the DNA is TGCGCCAGCAGCCCTGGGACTAGCGGGAGGTCCCTATACGAGCAGTACTTC. It encodes CASSPGTSGRSLYEQYF.

The chain recombines TRBV10-3 with TRBJ1-2; TRBD1 matches 9 bases. This CDR3 comprises 13 residues. The V gene end was trimmed by 7 bases and the J gene end by 5 bases; junction bases not matched to a gene: 5. Germline CDR1 ENHRY, CDR2 SYGVKD. CDR3 in amino acids: CAITRQGGYGYTF. Written as DNA, the CDR3 is TGTGCCATCACCAGACAGGGGGGGTATGGCTACACCTTC.

This chain connects TRBV29-1 to TRBJ1-1; D uncertain. V was pared by 3 bases and J by 5 bases, with 13 bases between. The CDR3 covers 13 residues. Germline values: CDR1 SQVTM, CDR2 ANQGSEA. Here the CDR3 DNA reads TGCAGCGTTGAGGACTTTGGTAGGACTGAAGCTTTCTTT. Protein sequence: CSVEDFGRTEAFF.

This clone has only a few counts. The chain joins TRBV27 to TRBJ1-1; D gene uncertain. V lost 0 bases, J lost 1 base, and 3 bases lay in between. Germline CDR1 MNHEY, CDR2 SMNVEV (reference sequence). The CDR3 has 13 amino acids. DNA for the CDR3: TGTGCCAGCAGTTTATCTAGGAACACTGAAGCTTTCTTT. Translating gives CASSLSRNTEAFF.

The V and J genes are TRBV27 and TRBJ2-6; unclear D gene. Trimming pared 5 bases from V and 4 bases from J, leaving 6 bases between. The CDR3 spans 13 residues. Germline V gene data show CDR1 as MNHEY and CDR2 as SMNVEV (reference sequence). Here the CDR3 DNA reads TGTGCCAGCAGTCTGTCGGGGGCCAACGTCCTGACTTTC. Encoded protein: CASSLSGANVLTF. Full variable domain (rest looked up from reference TRBV27 and TRBJ2-6): EAQVTQNPRYLITVTGKKLTVTCSQNMNHEYMSWYRQDPGLGLRQIYYSMNVEVTDKGDVPEGYKVSRKEKRNFPLILESPSPNQTSLYFCASSLSGANVLTFGAGSRLTVL.

The chain uses TRBV28 and TRBJ2-7; 8 bases are shared with TRBD1. From germline, CDR1 is MDHEN and CDR2 SYDVKM. The CDR3 contains 15 residues. V lost 1 base and J lost 1; bases outside the gene matches: 3. CDR3 region: CASSLYQGASYEQYF. The CDR3 nucleotides read TGTGCCAGCAGTTTATATCAGGGGGCTTCCTACGAGCAGTACTTC.

V usage is TRBV20-1 and J usage is TRBJ2-5; the D gene is possibly TRBD2 (5 bases). Trimming left V 6 bases short and J 4 bases short, with 9 bases between. CDR3 size: 11 residues. CDR1 and CDR2 (germline): DFQATT, SNEGSKA (reference sequence). The CDR3 DNA reads TGCAGTGCGGTAGAGGGAGAGACCCAGTACTTC. It specifies CSAVEGETQYF.

This clone was observed once. The V gene is TRBV5-1, the J gene TRBJ2-6; 7 positions agree with TRBD1. Germline V CDR1 and CDR2: SGHRS, YFSETQ. The CDR3 covers 15 residues. J gave up 2 bases and V 3 bases, and 2 bases lay outside the gene matches. The CDR3 region has the DNA TGCGCCAGCAGCTCCGACAGGGCTGGGGCCAACGTCCTGACTTTC. Encoded protein: CASSSDRAGANVLTF.

The genes are TRBV2 and TRBJ1-2, with unresolved D. The CDR3 runs to 11 residues. Trimming took 7 bases from V and 3 from J, leaving 6 bases between them. Per the germline V gene, CDR1 is SNHLY and CDR2 is FYNNEI. CDR3 sequence (DNA): TGTGCCAGCAAGCACGACTATGGCTACACCTTC. This encodes CASKHDYGYTF.